The present entry profiles one TCR beta chain with its context. One base away lies a much larger clone, so this may be a sequencing read error. Because the CDR3 is missing its conserved closing phenylalanine or tryptophan, this is likely a read error. The V end lost 2 bases, the J end lost 2 bases, and 13 bases lay between the germline ends. Germline CDR1 is SGHDT and CDR2 is YYEEEE. CDR3 length: 16 residues. This record belongs to a study of CD8+CD57+ T cells in acquired aplastic anemia. Study-level information: Isolated CD4+ and CD8+ cells, once sorted, yielded DNA averaging about 3.4 ug. CD4+ reads averaged around 10 million in healthy donors.

The TCR beta profiling, which covered VDJ combination and CDR3 sequence, was carried out using genomic DNA as the template. TCRdb used MiXCR to reprocess the reads, holding one entry per CDR3 protein. Seen here are about 210,000 distinct CDR3 sequences, 61% observed once, and the top ten hold around 28%. This chain links TRBV5-6 with TRBJ2-2, with a possible D match to TRBD1 (5 bases). The source is a human donor in good health. Sequencing was carried out using sorted CD4+, CD8+, or CD8+CD57+ T cells (not recorded which) from PBMCs. CDR3 bases: TGTGCCAGCAGCTTTGGTAGGGGTCTTAACACCGGGGAGCTGTTTTCT. Protein: CASSFGRGLNTGELFS.